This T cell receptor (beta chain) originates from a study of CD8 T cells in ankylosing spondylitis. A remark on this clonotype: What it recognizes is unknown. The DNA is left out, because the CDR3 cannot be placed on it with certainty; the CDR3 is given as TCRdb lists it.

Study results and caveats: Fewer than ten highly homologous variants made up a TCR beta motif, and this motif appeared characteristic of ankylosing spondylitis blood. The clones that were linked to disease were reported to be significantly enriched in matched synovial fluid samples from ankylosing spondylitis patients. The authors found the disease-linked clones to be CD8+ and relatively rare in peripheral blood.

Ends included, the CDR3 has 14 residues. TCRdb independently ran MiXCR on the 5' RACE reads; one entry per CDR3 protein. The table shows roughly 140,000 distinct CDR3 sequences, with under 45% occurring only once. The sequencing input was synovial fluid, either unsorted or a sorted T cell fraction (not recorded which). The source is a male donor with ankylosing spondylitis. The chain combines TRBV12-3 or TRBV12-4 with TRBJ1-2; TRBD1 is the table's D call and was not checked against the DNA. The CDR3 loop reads CASSSSGPNYGYTF.